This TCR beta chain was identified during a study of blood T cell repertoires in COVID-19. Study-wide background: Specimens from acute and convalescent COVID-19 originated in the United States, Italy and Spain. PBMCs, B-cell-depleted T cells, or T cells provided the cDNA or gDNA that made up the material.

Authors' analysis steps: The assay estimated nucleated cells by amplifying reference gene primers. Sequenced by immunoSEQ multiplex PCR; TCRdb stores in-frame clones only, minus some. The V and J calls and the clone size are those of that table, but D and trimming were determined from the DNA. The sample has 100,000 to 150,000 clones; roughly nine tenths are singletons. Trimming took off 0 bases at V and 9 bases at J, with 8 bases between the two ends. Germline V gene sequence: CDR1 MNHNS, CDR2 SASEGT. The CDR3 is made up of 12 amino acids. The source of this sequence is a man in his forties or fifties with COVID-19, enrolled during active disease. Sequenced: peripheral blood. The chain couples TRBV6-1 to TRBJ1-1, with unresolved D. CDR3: CASSEAGRQAFF. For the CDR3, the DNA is TGTGCCAGCAGTGAAGCGGGCAGGCAAGCTTTCTTT.